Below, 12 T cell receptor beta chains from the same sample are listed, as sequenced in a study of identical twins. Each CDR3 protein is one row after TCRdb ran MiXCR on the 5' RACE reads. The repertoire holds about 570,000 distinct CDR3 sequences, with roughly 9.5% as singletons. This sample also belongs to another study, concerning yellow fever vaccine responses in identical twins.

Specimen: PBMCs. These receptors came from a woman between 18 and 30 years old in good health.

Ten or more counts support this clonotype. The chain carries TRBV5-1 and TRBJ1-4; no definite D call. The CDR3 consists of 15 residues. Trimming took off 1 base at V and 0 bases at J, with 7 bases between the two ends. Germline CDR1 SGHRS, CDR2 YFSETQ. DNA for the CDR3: TGCGCCAGCAGCTTGTCGAGTTCAACTAATGAAAAACTGTTTTTT. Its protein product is CASSLSSSTNEKLFF. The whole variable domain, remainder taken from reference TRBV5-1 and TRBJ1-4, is KAGVTQTPRYLIKTRGQQVTLSCSPISGHRSVSWYQQTPGQGLQFLFEYFSETQRNKGNFPGRFSGRQFSNSRSEMNVSTLELGDSALYLCASSLSSSTNEKLFFGSGTQLSVL.

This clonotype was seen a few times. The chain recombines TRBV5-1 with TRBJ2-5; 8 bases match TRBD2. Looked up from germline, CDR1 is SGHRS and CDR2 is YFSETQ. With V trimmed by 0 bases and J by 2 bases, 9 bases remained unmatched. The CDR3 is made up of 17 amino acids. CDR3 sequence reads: CASSLDILAGTQETQYF. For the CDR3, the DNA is TGCGCCAGCAGCTTGGATATTCTAGCGGGCACTCAAGAGACCCAGTACTTC.

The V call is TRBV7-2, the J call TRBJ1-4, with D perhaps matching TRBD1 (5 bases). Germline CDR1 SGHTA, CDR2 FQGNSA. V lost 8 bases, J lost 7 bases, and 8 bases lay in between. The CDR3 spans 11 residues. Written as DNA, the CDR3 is TGTGCCAGCGGGCAGGGTGAAAAACTGTTTTTT. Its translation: CASGQGEKLFF.

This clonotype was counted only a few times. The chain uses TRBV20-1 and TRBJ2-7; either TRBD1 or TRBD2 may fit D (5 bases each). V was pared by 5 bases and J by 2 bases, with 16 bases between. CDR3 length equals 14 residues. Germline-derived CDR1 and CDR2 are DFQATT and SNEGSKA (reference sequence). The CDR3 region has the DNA TGCAGTGCTTTCCCGGGGCCCGTAGCCTACGAGCAGTACTTC. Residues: CSAFPGPVAYEQYF.

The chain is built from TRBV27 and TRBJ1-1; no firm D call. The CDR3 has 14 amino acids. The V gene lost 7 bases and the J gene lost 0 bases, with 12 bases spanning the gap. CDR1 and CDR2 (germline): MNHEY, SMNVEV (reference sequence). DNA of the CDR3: TGTGCCAGCAACCCGAGGCGGATGAACACTGAAGCTTTCTTT. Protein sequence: CASNPRRMNTEAFF.

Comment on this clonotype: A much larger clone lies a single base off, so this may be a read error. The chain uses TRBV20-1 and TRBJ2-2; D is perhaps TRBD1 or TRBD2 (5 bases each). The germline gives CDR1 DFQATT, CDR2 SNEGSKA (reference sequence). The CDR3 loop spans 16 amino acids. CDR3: CCARDVTRANTGELFF. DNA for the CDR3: TGCTGTGCTAGGGACGTGACACGCGCGAACACCGGGGAGCTGTTTTTT.

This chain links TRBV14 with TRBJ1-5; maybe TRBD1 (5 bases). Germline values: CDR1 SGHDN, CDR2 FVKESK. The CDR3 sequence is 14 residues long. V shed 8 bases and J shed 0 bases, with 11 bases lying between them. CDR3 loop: CASAAGGSNQPQHF. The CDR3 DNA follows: TGTGCCAGCGCTGCCGGGGGTAGCAATCAGCCCCAGCATTTT.

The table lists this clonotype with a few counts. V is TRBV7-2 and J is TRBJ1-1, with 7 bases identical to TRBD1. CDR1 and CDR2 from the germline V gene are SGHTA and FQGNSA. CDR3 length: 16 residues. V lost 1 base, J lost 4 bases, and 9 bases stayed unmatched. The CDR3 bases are TGTGCCAGCAGCTTAGAGGGGGCGCATATGGGCACTGAAGCTTTCTTT. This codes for CASSLEGAHMGTEAFF. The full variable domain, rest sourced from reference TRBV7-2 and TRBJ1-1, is GAGVSQSPSNKVTEKGKDVELRCDPISGHTALYWYRQSLGQGLEFLIYFQGNSAPDKSGLPSDRFSAERTGGSVSTLTIQRTQQEDSAVYLCASSLEGAHMGTEAFFGQGTRLTVV.

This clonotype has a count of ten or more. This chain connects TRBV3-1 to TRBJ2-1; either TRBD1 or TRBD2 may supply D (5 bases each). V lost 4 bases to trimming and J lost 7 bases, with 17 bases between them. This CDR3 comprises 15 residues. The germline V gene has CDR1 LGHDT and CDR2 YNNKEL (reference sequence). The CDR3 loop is CASSPGTLRENEQFF. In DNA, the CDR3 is TGTGCCAGCAGCCCGGGGACCCTCAGGGAGAATGAGCAGTTCTTC.

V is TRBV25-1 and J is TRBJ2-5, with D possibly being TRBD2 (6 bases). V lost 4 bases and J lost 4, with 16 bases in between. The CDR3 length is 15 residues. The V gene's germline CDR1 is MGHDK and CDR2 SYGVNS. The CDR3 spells CASSAGLRRGETQYF. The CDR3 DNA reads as TGTGCCAGCAGTGCGGGACTGCGAAGGGGAGAGACCCAGTACTTC.

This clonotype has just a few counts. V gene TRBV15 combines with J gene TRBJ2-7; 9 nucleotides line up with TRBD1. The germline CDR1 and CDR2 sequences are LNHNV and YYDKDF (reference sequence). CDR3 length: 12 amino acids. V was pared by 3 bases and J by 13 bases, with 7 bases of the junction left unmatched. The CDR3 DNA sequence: TGTGCCACCAGCAGCTCCCGGGACAGGGAATACTTC. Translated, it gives CATSSSRDREYF.

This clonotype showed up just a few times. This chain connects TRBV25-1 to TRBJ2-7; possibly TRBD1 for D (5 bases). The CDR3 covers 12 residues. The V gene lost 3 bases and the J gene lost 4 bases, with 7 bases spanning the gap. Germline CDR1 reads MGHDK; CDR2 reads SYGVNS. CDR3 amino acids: CASSDKGYEQYF. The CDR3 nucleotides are TGTGCCAGCAGTGACAAGGGGTACGAGCAGTACTTC.